This T cell receptor beta chain is from a study of control samples from healthy donors and cancer patients (dated by TCRdb to about 2020). To note about this clone: The specificity of this receptor is unknown. One base away there is no much larger clone; base qualities are not given.

The CDR3 measures 17 amino acids from cysteine to phenylalanine. Of the read, only the CDR3 DNA is kept; its 51 bases are in frame from base 1. V loses 4 bases, J loses 2 bases, and the germline ends lie 16 bases apart. The germline V gene sets CDR1 to SGHDT and CDR2 to YYEEEE. Library preparation used the immunoSEQ multiplex PCR assay. TCRdb mirrors the immuneACCESS table, restricted to in-frame sequences. Some clones are absent from its copies; in checked studies, under half trace to an unresolved V gene, and the reason for the others is unknown. This sample is represented by some 94,000 clones; roughly nine tenths of them were singletons. The ten largest clones capture about 8.6% of the sample.

The TCR originated in a woman aged 45-65 years with colorectal cancer. The sample consisted of PBMCs. The chain is made from TRBV5-6 and TRBJ1-6; no D segment can be confidently identified. This receptor carries the CDR3 CASSLGRRGAYNSPLHF. The DNA sequence reads TGTGCCAGCAGCCTCGGTCGTCGGGGTGCCTATAATTCACCCCTCCACTTT.